The clone carrying this T cell receptor (beta chain) was seen more than once but under ten times. This record comes from a study of blood T cell repertoires in COVID-19. CDR1 is SNHLY and CDR2 is FYNNEI in the germline V gene. V lost 6 bases to trimming and J lost 8 bases, with 10 bases between them. The CDR3 contains 11 residues. As originally analysed: Reference gene primer amplification yielded estimated nucleated cell counts. Measured with immunoSEQ multiplex PCR; TCRdb has only the in-frame clones, and not every one. From that table come the V and J calls and clone size; the DNA was used to work out D and trimming. The sample consists of around 99,000 clones, roughly 80% of them appearing once.

V gene TRBV2 combines with J gene TRBJ1-1; perhaps TRBD1 as D (6 bases). Sequenced material: peripheral blood. The clonotype was recovered from an older woman with acute or convalescent COVID-19. CDR3 sequence (DNA): TGTGCCAGCAGGGGGGACATAGAAGCTTTCTTT. Its translation: CASRGDIEAFF.